These T cell receptor beta chains were read from a single sample in a study of long-term antiretroviral therapy in people with HIV. Profiling relied on immunoSEQ multiplex PCR, and the TCRdb table lists in-frame clones only, not all of them. The sample records about 17,000 clones, under 80% being singletons. The input for sequencing was unsorted PBMCs, taken roughly 2.2 years before starting antiretroviral therapy. The receptors stem from a man aged 25 to 40 with HIV. CDR3s include the opening cysteine and the closing phenylalanine or tryptophan. Fields, in order: J gene, V gene, CDR3 protein.

TRBJ2-1 TRBV11-2 CASSLVGLAGGEQFF
TRBJ2-7 TRBV11-2 CASSLDYEQYF
TRBJ2-1 TRBV29-1 CSVESGSGVLSNNEQFF
TRBJ2-3 TRBV6-6 CASFSIGDTQYF
TRBJ2-7 TRBV6-1 CASSPTSLGEQYF
TRBJ2-3 TRBV5-6 CASSLRVGRRGTDTQYF
TRBJ2-3 TRBV27 CASRTGSTDTQYF
TRBJ2-7 TRBV7-9 CASSSNTGTSGRHEQYF
TRBJ2-7 TRBV4-1 CASSQGLGIYEQYF
TRBJ2-1 TRBV2 CASSRLALANEQFF
TRBJ2-2 TRBV5-1 CASSWGLAGGPYTGELFF
TRBJ2-3 TRBV11-3 CASSRELAADTQYF
TRBJ2-1 TRBV2 CASTSGTLGFNEQFF
TRBJ1-3 TRBV5-4 CASSLNAGGNTIYF
TRBJ2-2 TRBV15 CATSRDRLANAGELFF
TRBJ2-7 TRBV10-2 CAIWSSWTSPYEQYF
TRBJ2-3 TRBV18 CASSEGGAGRTDTQYF
TRBJ2-3 TRBV2 CASRVLGLHSTDTQYF
TRBJ2-7 TRBV7-9 CASSLGALGYEQYF
TRBJ1-4 TRBV10-2 CASSESAGGYEKLFF
TRBJ1-5 TRBV4-1 CASSQDPPGQPQHF
TRBJ2-1 TRBV7-3 CASSLTSGGLYNEQFF
TRBJ2-2 TRBV30 CAWRGFSTGELFF
TRBJ1-2 TRBV5-1 CASSLVPGGETNYGYTF
TRBJ1-5 TRBV2 CASRGGQNSNQPQHF
TRBJ2-2 TRBV6-6 CASSSDRVNTGELFF
TRBJ2-1 TRBV14 CASSQDPTTDSYNEQFF
TRBJ2-4 TRBV18 CASSPLRRGEDKNIQYF
TRBJ2-6 TRBV6-4 CASSDSRGGGANVLTF
TRBJ2-2 TRBV7-9 CASSPPLRDRGFGELFF
TRBJ1-4 TRBV5-3 CARSWDRVGKLFF